This TCR beta chain was identified in a study of T cells in Graves' hyperthyroidism and ophthalmopathy (dated by TCRdb to between 2018 and 2020). Notes on the research overall: Peripheral blood was collected at initial diagnosis, before any treatment. The paper describes TCR Vbeta CDR3 sequencing of 135 peripheral blood samples, made up of 43 ophthalmopathy patients, around 78 hyperthyroidism patients and 17 progressor patients. Whether ophthalmopathy could be predicted prospectively was tested in an independent validation cohort made up of roughly 19 hyperthyroidism patients plus 17 patients who later progressed to ophthalmopathy. In addition, the study compared T-cell repertoires in thyroid tissue and in blood from roughly six Graves' hyperthyroidism patients. To identify TCR V-J signatures that set the groups apart, the researchers used a discovery cohort of about a hundred patients, made up of some 41 with Graves' ophthalmopathy and 55 to 65 with stable Graves' hyperthyroidism. The roughly 91 discovery patients were randomly divided into training and test sets at a 7:3 ratio. After blood sampling, hyperthyroidism patients were treated with methimazole at a starting dose of 30 mg daily, and ophthalmopathy patients were treated with high-dose intravenous methylprednisolone.

Ophthalmopathy patients had moderately to severely active disease, with a Clinical Activity Score of 3 or more, a NOSPECS grade of 4 or more, and a disease duration of less than 3 months. Any patient with an uncontrolled infection, another autoimmune disease, pregnancy or lactation was excluded. Diagnoses were established on the basis of clinical symptoms, serum thyroxine and TRAb, thyroid ultrasound, and orbital computed tomography. Ficoll-Paque density gradient centrifugation was used to isolate PBMCs from around 10 ml of fresh peripheral blood. Total RNA was extracted with Trizol reagent, and quality was checked on an Agilent 2100 Bioanalyzer. Broader findings and caveats from the paper: Blood samples also contained most of the expanded thyroid clonotypes (frequency above 0.001), which suggests that blood repertoires may reflect thyroid immune responses. In validation, the model predicted progression to ophthalmopathy a median of roughly six months before onset, with about 67% sensitivity and 72.22% specificity. No statistical method was used to set the sample size in advance, and investigators knew the group allocation. A 13 V-J signature model separated ophthalmopathy from stable hyperthyroidism, with about 88% sensitivity and about 81% specificity in cross-validation and 80%/75% in testing.

V loses 4 bases at its end and J loses 6 bases; junction bases beyond the gene matches: 13. For CDR1 and CDR2, the germline V gene lists KGHSH and LQKENI. Reading from cysteine to phenylalanine, the CDR3 counts 16 amino acids. CDR3 DNA is the only sequence kept; it has 48 bases, read in frame from the first base. TCR beta CDR3 regions were amplified from RNA transcripts. For the first round of RT-PCR on the TCR CDR3, the HTBI primer set was used together with the Qiagen OneStep RT-PCR kit. Libraries were constructed in a second round of multiplex PCR, after which size selection and purification were performed. Sequencing of the libraries was done on an Illumina HiSeq2000 using paired-end 100 bp reads. On the study's bioinformatics: SOAPnuke was used to process the raw data, throwing out any read that contained adapters or uncalled bases, had a mean Phred below 15, or lacked an exact constant-primer or identifier match. COPE v1.2.5 was used to merge high-quality paired reads, and clonotypes were defined as unique nucleotide sequences. MiTCR v1.1 was used to align the clonotypes against IMGT TRBV, TRBD and TRBJ reference segments. The analysis was restricted to V-J combinations with a frequency above 0.0001, which together covered just over 98% of the repertoires. A TCS score was defined as the ratio of F50 (clonal expansion) to E x V (chaos), with BLOSUM62-based TCRdist applied between CDR3 peptides within each V-J. Welch's t-statistics and random forest reduced fewer than 600 V-J features to 13, which were used in a naive Bayes classifier (R e1071). TCRdb reprocessed the public reads (quality trimming at Q25 with fastp, clone calling with MiXCR) and kept in-frame beta chains. Every CDR3 protein is listed once, alongside the most common genes and DNA of its rows. TCRdb's processing, not the study's, gives the V and J calls here. The sample records hundreds of thousands of distinct CDR3 sequences, around 20% of which are singletons. 34% of the sample goes to the ten largest clones.

On this clonotype itself: There is no known antigen for this receptor. No base qualities exist here, and no much larger clone lies one base off it.

Sequenced material: blood. The sequence was collected from a man aged 30-40 years with Graves' ophthalmopathy. This chain joins TRBV18 to TRBJ1-2; a stretch of 8 junction bases matches TRBD1. The CDR3 protein sequence reads: CASSLRTGKNYDGYTF. In nucleotide form, the sequence is TGTGCCAGCTCACTCCGGACAGGGAAGAATTACGATGGCTACACCTTC.